Below, 16 T cell receptor beta chains from the same sample are listed, as sequenced in a study of shared clonotypes between healthy human individuals. The assay was immunoSEQ multiplex PCR, and TCRdb's table has in-frame clones only and misses some. The sample has about 480,000 clones, nearly 80% seen once. Sequenced sample: PBMCs. All receptors derive from a woman between 35 and 50 years old in good health. Some clones in this sample may be carry-over from other donors' samples.

A note on this clone: With only one base between it and a far larger clone, this is likely a read error. The V call is TRBV25-1, the J call TRBJ2-7, with 12 bases matching TRBD1. Germline V gene sequence: CDR1 MGHDK, CDR2 SYGVNS. The CDR3 runs 15 residues. The CDR3 coding sequence is TGTGCCAGCAGTGAGTTCGGGACAGGGGGCTACGAGCAGCACTTC. Protein: CASSEFGTGGYEQHF.

A note on this clone: This may be a read error, as it is one base from a much larger clone. The chain is built from TRBV7-2 and TRBJ2-5; 14 bases match TRBD2. The germline gives CDR1 SGHTA, CDR2 FQGNSA. J lost 3 bases, V lost 4 bases, and 1 base had no gene match. The CDR3 runs 15 residues. This CDR3 is CASSSGLAGEETQYF. In DNA form, the CDR3 reads TGTGCCAGCAGCTCGGGACTAGCGGGAGAAGAGACCCAGTACTTC.

The chain is built from TRBV7-8 and TRBJ2-5; D may correspond to TRBD1 or TRBD2 (6 bases each). V lost 5 bases to trimming and J lost 9 bases, with 19 bases between them. The CDR3 loop spans 14 amino acids. CDR1 SGHVS and CDR2 FQNEAQ come from the germline V gene. The CDR3 here is CASSRSRGRGAQYF. The CDR3 bases are TGTGCCAGCAGCCGATCCAGGGGAAGGGGGGCCCAGTACTTC.

The chain combines TRBV5-4 with TRBJ1-1; 7 bases map to TRBD1. Germline-derived CDR1 and CDR2 are SGHNT and YYREEE (reference sequence). The CDR3 is made up of 12 amino acids. With 4 bases clipped from V and 6 bases from J, the junction kept 3 bases outside the gene matches. CDR3 sequence reads: CASSIGGPEAFF. CDR3 coding DNA: TGTGCCAGCAGCATAGGGGGCCCTGAAGCTTTCTTT.

Concerning this clone: Other DNA sequences within the sample encode an identical CDR3. The rearrangement joins TRBV6-4 to TRBJ2-2, with D possibly TRBD2 on 6 matching bases. In germline, CDR1 is MRHNA, CDR2 SNTAGT. Trimming cost V 8 bases and J 2 bases, with 9 bases left between them. The CDR3 extends over 13 amino acids. CDR3 protein: CASSEGNTGELFF. CDR3 DNA sequence: TGTGCCAGCTCGGAGGGTAACACCGGGGAGCTGTTTTTT.

This clone has just a few counts. J is TRBJ1-2 and V is TRBV6-5; unclear D gene. Looked up from germline, CDR1 is MNHEY and CDR2 is SVGAGI. This CDR3 spans 12 amino acids. V shed 6 bases and J shed 7 bases, with 12 bases lying between them. In DNA, the CDR3 is TGTGCCAGCAGGAACTATGGACGTGGCTACACCTTC. Its translation is CASRNYGRGYTF.

The rearrangement joins TRBV11-2 to TRBJ2-7, with 13 bases identical to TRBD2. In germline, CDR1 is SGHAT, CDR2 FQNNGV. The V segment lost 5 bases and the J segment 4 bases; nucleotides outside the gene matches: 2. CDR3 length: 14 residues. This CDR3 is CASSGLAGEYEQYF. CDR3 coding DNA: TGTGCCAGCAGCGGACTAGCGGGAGAGTACGAGCAGTACTTC.

The chain combines TRBV15 with TRBJ2-2, with D possibly being TRBD1 or TRBD2 (5 bases each). The CDR3 is 14 amino acids. Germline V gene sequence: CDR1 LNHNV, CDR2 YYDKDF (reference sequence). Trimming removed 7 bases at V and 0 bases at J, with 9 bases between. CDR3 sequence: CATNPGPNTGELFF. CDR3 coding DNA: TGTGCCACCAATCCGGGACCGAACACCGGGGAGCTGTTTTTT.

Comments on this clone: This sample also contains other DNA sequences that code for the same CDR3. V is TRBV7-2 and J is TRBJ1-2; TRBD1 might be the D (6 bases). V lost 0 bases, J lost 4 bases, and 6 bases lay in between. This CDR3 comprises 13 residues. Germline V gives CDR1 SGHTA, CDR2 FQGNSA. Here the CDR3 DNA reads TGTGCCAGCAGCTTAGCAGGGGGCTATGGCTACACCTTC. This gives the protein CASSLAGGYGYTF. Full variable domain (remainder filled in from reference TRBV7-2 and TRBJ1-2): GAGVSQSPSNKVTEKGKDVELRCDPISGHTALYWYRQSLGQGLEFLIYFQGNSAPDKSGLPSDRFSAERTGGSVSTLTIQRTQQEDSAVYLCASSLAGGYGYTFGSGTRLTVV.

In this sample, this clone turned up once. In nucleotides, the CDR3 is TGTGCCAGCAGTTCGTTCGGCAGGGGTGCAACAGATACGCAGTATTTT. Translating it yields CASSSFGRGATDTQYF. The chain is built from TRBV28 and TRBJ2-3; weak D call: TRBD1 (6 bases). The CDR3 extends over 16 amino acids. Germline CDR1 MDHEN, CDR2 SYDVKM. The V end was cut by 4 bases, the J end by 3 bases, with 17 bases between.

V gene TRBV5-1 combines with J gene TRBJ2-3; no definite D call. The CDR3 spans 15 residues. The germline V gene encodes CDR1 SGHRS and CDR2 YFSETQ. Trimming left V 0 bases short and J 3 bases short, with 11 bases between. The CDR3 coding sequence is TGCGCCAGCAGCTTGGATGGTTTTTGGACAGATACGCAGTATTTT. As protein: CASSLDGFWTDTQYF. The entire variable domain, with the rest obtained from reference TRBV5-1 and TRBJ2-3, is as follows: KAGVTQTPRYLIKTRGQQVTLSCSPISGHRSVSWYQQTPGQGLQFLFEYFSETQRNKGNFPGRFSGRQFSNSRSEMNVSTLELGDSALYLCASSLDGFWTDTQYFGPGTRLTVL.

The chain joins TRBV7-6 to TRBJ1-1; D is possibly TRBD1 (5 bases). V was pared by 1 base and J by 5 bases, with 14 bases between. Per the germline V gene, CDR1 is SGHVS and CDR2 is FNYEAQ. This CDR3 contains 15 residues. CDR3 sequence: CASSLDPQGVTEAFF. CDR3 nucleotide sequence: TGTGCCAGCAGCTTAGATCCCCAGGGAGTAACTGAAGCTTTCTTT.

The genes are TRBV10-1 and TRBJ2-1; D is possibly TRBD1 (7 bases). Germline lookup yields CDR1 WNHNN and CDR2 SYGVQD (reference sequence). V was trimmed by 0 bases and J by 1 base, leaving 16 bases between them. The CDR3 consists of 18 residues. CDR3 nucleotide sequence: TGCGCCAGCAGTGAGTCGACTGGAGGGGGCCCGTCCTACAATGAGCAGTTCTTC. It translates to CASSESTGGGPSYNEQFF.

This chain uses TRBV9 with TRBJ2-5; TRBD2 matches at 9 bases. CDR1 is SGDLS, CDR2 YYNGEE, per germline. The CDR3 length is 16 residues. Trimming took 3 bases from V and 2 from J; bases not matched to a gene: 8. The CDR3 nucleotides are TGTGCCAGCAGCGGAGCCGGCCTAGCGGGACAAGAGACCCAGTACTTC. Its protein is CASSGAGLAGQETQYF.

V and J are TRBV5-1 and TRBJ1-4; no definite D call. There are 14 residues in the CDR3. Trimming took off 4 bases at V and 7 bases at J, with 14 bases between the two ends. In germline, CDR1 is SGHRS, CDR2 YFSETQ. The CDR3: CASSVSEGGEKLFF. CDR3 DNA sequence: TGCGCCAGCAGCGTCTCGGAGGGCGGTGAAAAACTGTTTTTT.

The chain uses TRBV27 and TRBJ1-6; D is undetermined. CDR3 size: 14 residues. Germline CDR1 is MNHEY and CDR2 is SMNVEV (reference sequence). The ends were cut back, 2 bases at V and 10 bases at J, with 12 bases in the middle. CDR3 loop: CASSLGRSKSPLHF. The CDR3 region has the DNA TGTGCCAGCAGTTTAGGCAGGAGTAAATCACCCCTCCACTTT.